This TCR beta chain was recorded in a study of OX40 agonist ivuxolimab in advanced cancers. Germline CDR1 is MRHNA and CDR2 is SNTAGT. V shed 2 bases and J shed 1 base, with 5 bases lying between them. The CDR3 has 13 residues. Only one count was recorded for this clone. Method: immunoSEQ multiplex PCR; TCRdb's copy keeps in-frame clones and lacks some. The data show 30,000 to 35,000 clones, roughly 80% seen once. The source of this sequence is an adult with an advanced solid tumor such as melanoma, head and neck, liver or kidney cancer. Sequences were derived from CD4+ or CD8+ T cells sorted from blood, sampled in a trial of the OX40 agonist ivuxolimab. The chain links TRBV6-4 to TRBJ1-1; D call uncertain. The CDR3 loop reads CASSDRANTEAFF. As DNA, the CDR3 is TGTGCCAGCAGTGACAGGGCGAACACTGAAGCTTTCTTT.